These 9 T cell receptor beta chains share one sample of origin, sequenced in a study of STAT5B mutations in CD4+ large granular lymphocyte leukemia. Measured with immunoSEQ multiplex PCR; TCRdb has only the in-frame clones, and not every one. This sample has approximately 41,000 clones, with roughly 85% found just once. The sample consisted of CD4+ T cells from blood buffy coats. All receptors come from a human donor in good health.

CDR3 DNA: TGTGCCAGCAGTGAGGGACTAGCGGGAGTAGAGACCCAGTACTTC. Translated: CASSEGLAGVETQYF. The chain carries TRBV25-1 and TRBJ2-5; 14 bases align to TRBD2. The CDR3 length is 15 residues. The germline V gene encodes CDR1 MGHDK and CDR2 SYGVNS. V was pared by 3 bases and J by 4 bases, with 1 base of the junction left unmatched. Based on the CDR3 plus reference TRBV25-1 and TRBJ2-5, the full variable domain is EADIYQTPRYLVIGTGKKITLECSQTMGHDKMYWYQQDPGMELHLIHYSYGVNSTEKGDLSSESTVSRIRTEHFPLTLESARPSHTSQYLCASSEGLAGVETQYFGPGTRLLVL.

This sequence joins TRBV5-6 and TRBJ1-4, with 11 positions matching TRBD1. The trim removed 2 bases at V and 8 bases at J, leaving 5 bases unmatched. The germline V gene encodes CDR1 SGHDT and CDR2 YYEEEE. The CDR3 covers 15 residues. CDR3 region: CASSLGTGGREKLFF. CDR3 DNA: TGTGCCAGCAGCTTAGGGACAGGGGGTCGGGAAAAACTGTTTTTT.

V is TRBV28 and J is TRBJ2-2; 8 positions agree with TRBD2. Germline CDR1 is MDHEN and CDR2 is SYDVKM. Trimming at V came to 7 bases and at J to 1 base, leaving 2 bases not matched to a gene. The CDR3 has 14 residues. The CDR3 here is CASTLAVNTGELFF. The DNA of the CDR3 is TGTGCCAGCACACTAGCGGTGAACACCGGGGAGCTGTTTTTT.

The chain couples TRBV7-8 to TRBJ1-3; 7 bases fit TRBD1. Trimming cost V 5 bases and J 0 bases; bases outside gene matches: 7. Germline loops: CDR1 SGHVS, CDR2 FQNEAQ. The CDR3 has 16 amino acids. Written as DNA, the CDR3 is TGTGCCAGCAGCGTAACCGGGACAGTCTCTGGAAACACCATATATTTT. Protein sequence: CASSVTGTVSGNTIYF.

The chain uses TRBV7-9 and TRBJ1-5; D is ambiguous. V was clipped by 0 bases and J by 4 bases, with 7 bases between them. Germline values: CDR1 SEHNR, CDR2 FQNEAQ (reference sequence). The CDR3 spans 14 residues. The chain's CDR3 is CASSLAGGNQPQHF. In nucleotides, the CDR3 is TGTGCCAGCAGCTTAGCGGGAGGGAATCAGCCCCAGCATTTT.

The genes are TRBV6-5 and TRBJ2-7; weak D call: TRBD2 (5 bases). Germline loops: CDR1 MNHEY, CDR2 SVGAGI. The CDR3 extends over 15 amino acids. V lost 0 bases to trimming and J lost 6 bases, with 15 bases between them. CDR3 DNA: TGTGCCAGCAGTTACTCGGGTGGGAGAGGGAGCGAGCAGTACTTC. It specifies CASSYSGGRGSEQYF.

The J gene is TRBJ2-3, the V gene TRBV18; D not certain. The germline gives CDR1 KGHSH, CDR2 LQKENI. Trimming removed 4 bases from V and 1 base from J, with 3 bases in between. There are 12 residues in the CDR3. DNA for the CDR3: TGTGCCAGCTCACGACGCACAGATACGCAGTATTTT. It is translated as CASSRRTDTQYF.

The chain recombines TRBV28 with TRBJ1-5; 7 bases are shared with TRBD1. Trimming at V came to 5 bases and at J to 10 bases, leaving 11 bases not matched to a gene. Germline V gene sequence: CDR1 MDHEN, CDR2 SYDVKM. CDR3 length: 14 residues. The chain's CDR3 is CASSPGQITLPQHF. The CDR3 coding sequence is TGTGCCAGCAGTCCGGGACAGATAACGTTACCCCAGCATTTT.

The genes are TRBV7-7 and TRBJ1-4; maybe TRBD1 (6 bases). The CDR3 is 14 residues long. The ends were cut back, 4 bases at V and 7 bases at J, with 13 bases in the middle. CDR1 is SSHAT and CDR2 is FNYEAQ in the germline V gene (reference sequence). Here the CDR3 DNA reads TGTGCCAGCAGCTCGGGGGCATCGGGTGAAAAACTGTTTTTT. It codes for CASSSGASGEKLFF.